This T cell receptor (beta chain) was documented in a study of T cells in localized non-small cell lung cancer. Profiled with immunoSEQ multiplex PCR; TCRdb holds only in-frame clones, not every one. The sample records roughly 64,000 clones, roughly 79% being singletons. This CDR3 is 13 amino acids long. V lost 4 bases to trimming and J lost 3 bases; unmatched junction nucleotides: 2. CDR1 SGHVS and CDR2 FNYEAQ come from the germline V gene. The rearrangement links TRBV7-6 to TRBJ2-7; 8 nucleotides match TRBD1. The receptor comes from a man between 35 and 75 years old with stage II lung adenocarcinoma. The material sequenced was PBMCs, taken before any cancer treatment. CDR3 region: CASSSTGGYEQYF. The DNA of the CDR3 is TGTGCCAGCAGCTCTACAGGGGGCTACGAGCAGTACTTC.